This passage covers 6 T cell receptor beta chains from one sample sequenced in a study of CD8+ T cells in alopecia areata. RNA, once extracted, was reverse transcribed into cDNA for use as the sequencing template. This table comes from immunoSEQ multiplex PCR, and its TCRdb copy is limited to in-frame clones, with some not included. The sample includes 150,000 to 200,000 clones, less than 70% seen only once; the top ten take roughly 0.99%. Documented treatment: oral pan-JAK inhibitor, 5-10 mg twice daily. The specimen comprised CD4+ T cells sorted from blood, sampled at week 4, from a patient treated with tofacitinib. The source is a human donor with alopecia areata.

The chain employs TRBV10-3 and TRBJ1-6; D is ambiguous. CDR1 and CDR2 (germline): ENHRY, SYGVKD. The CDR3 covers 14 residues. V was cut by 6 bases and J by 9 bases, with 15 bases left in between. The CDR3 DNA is TGTGCCATCAGGGACGGCAGAGGAGGTTCACCCCTCCACTTT. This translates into CAIRDGRGGSPLHF.

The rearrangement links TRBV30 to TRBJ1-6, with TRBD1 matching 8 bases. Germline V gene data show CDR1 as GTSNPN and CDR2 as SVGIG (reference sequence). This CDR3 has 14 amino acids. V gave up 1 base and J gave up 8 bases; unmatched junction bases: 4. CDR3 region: CAWSGNRGDSPLHF. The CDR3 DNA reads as TGTGCCTGGAGTGGGAACAGGGGGGATTCACCCCTCCACTTT.

The CDR3 DNA follows: TGTGCCAGCAGCTTATACGGCAGTGAAGCTTTCTTT. Residues: CASSLYGSEAFF. The chain has TRBV7-2 and TRBJ1-1; D is uncertain. Germline values: CDR1 SGHTA, CDR2 FQGNSA. V was shortened by 2 bases and J by 7 bases, with 8 bases between the two germline ends. The CDR3 is 12 residues long.

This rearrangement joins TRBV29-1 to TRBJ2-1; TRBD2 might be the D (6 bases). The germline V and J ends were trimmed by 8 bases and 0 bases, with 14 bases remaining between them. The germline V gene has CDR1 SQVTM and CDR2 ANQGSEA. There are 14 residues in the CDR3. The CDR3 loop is CSSERVSSYNEQFF. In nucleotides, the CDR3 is TGCAGCTCAGAGCGGGTGAGCTCCTACAATGAGCAGTTCTTC.

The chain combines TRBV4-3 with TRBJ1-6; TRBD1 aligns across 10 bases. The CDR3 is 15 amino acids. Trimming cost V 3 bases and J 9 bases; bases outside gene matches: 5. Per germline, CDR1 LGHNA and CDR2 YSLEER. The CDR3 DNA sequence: TGCGCCAGCAGCCACACGTGGGACAGGGGTTCACCCCTCCACTTT. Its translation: CASSHTWDRGSPLHF.

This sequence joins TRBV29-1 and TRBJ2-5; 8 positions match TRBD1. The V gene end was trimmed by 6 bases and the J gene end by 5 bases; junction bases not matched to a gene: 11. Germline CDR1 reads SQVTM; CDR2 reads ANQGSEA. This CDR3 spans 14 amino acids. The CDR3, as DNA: TGCAGCGTCAGACGGGACAGGCAAGTGGAGACCCAGTACTTC. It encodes CSVRRDRQVETQYF.